Listed here are 28 T cell receptor beta chains from one sample, sequenced in a study of blood T cell repertoires in COVID-19. TCRdb keeps only in-frame clones here, not all; method: immunoSEQ multiplex PCR. The sample has about 280,000 clones; around 88% are singletons. Sequenced sample: PBMCs or T cells enriched from blood (not recorded which). The receptors shown here come from a woman aged 40 to 49 who had recovered from COVID-19.

J is TRBJ2-1 and V is TRBV4-1, with D perhaps TRBD2 (5 bases). The CDR3 spans 15 residues. Germline lookup yields CDR1 MGHRA and CDR2 YSYEKL. Trimming took 2 bases from V and 12 from J, leaving 20 bases between them. CDR3 loop: CASSQTITDRAGQFF. The CDR3 DNA sequence: TGCGCCAGCAGCCAAACAATAACAGACCGGGCGGGGCAGTTCTTC.

In its sample, this clone was seen a few times. The genes are TRBV7-9 and TRBJ2-4, with TRBD1 matching over 9 bases. CDR3 size: 13 residues. The trim removed 4 bases at V and 8 bases at J, leaving 3 bases unmatched. Germline V CDR1 and CDR2: SEHNR, FQNEAQ (reference sequence). The CDR3 spells CASSSDRGDIQYF. The CDR3 region has the DNA TGTGCCAGCAGCTCGGACAGGGGCGACATTCAGTACTTC.

The chain has TRBV7-8 and TRBJ1-5; 8 positions match TRBD1. Germline trimming cut 5 bases from V and 0 bases from J; bases unmatched to any gene: 9. The CDR3 is 17 residues long. Per germline, CDR1 SGHVS and CDR2 FQNEAQ. The CDR3 region has the DNA TGTGCCAGCAGCCCTCGGACAGGGCCATATAGCAATCAGCCCCAGCATTTT. Protein product: CASSPRTGPYSNQPQHF.

In its sample, this clone was seen once. This rearrangement joins TRBV16 to TRBJ1-3; unclear D gene. Trimming removed 0 bases at V and 5 bases at J, with 8 bases between. The CDR3 runs 14 residues. Germline V CDR1 and CDR2: KGHSY, FQNENV. This CDR3 is CASSQSWQRNTIYF. CDR3 coding DNA: TGTGCCAGCAGCCAATCCTGGCAAAGAAACACCATATATTTT. Full variable domain (rest looked up from reference TRBV16 and TRBJ1-3): GEEVAQTPKHLVRGEGQKAKLYCAPIKGHSYVFWYQQVLKNEFKFLISFQNENVFDETGMPKERFSAKCLPNSPCSLEIQATKLEDSAVYFCASSQSWQRNTIYFGEGSWLTVV.

This clone was recorded many times. The chain has TRBV7-6 and TRBJ2-5; 11 bases map to TRBD2. The trim removed 4 bases at V and 2 bases at J, leaving 12 bases unmatched. The CDR3 spans 18 residues. The germline V gene encodes CDR1 SGHVS and CDR2 FNYEAQ. In DNA form, the CDR3 reads TGTGCCAGCAGCTCAGGGAGACTAGCGGGACCATTGCAAGAGACCCAGTACTTC. Translated, it gives CASSSGRLAGPLQETQYF.

The chain is built from TRBV28 and TRBJ1-6; TRBD1 matches 8 bases. This CDR3 has 16 residues. The germline CDR1 and CDR2 sequences are MDHEN and SYDVKM. The J segment lost 7 bases and the V segment lost 5 bases, leaving 10 bases of the junction unmatched. The chain's CDR3 is CASSGAPQGGNSPLHF. CDR3 DNA sequence: TGTGCCAGCAGTGGGGCCCCACAGGGGGGCAATTCACCCCTCCACTTT.

The V gene is TRBV19, the J gene TRBJ2-1; possible D gene TRBD2, 6 bases. V was clipped by 5 bases and J by 5 bases, with 16 bases between them. Germline V lookup: CDR1 LNHDA, CDR2 SQIVND (reference sequence). The CDR3 spans 15 residues. The CDR3 sequence: CASSLTGTFNNEQFF. CDR3 DNA sequence: TGTGCCAGTAGTTTAACCGGGACTTTCAACAATGAGCAGTTCTTC.

The chain uses TRBV5-4 and TRBJ2-5; 8 positions match TRBD2. Germline loops: CDR1 SGHNT, CDR2 YYREEE (reference sequence). The CDR3 has 14 amino acids. V lost 5 bases to trimming and J lost 2 bases; unmatched junction nucleotides: 5. CDR3 amino acids: CASREGTRQETQYF. CDR3 DNA: TGTGCCAGCAGAGAAGGGACTAGACAAGAGACCCAGTACTTC. Complete variable domain (other parts from reference TRBV5-4 and TRBJ2-5): ETGVTQSPTHLIKTRGQQVTLRCSSQSGHNTVSWYQQALGQGPQFIFQYYREEENGRGNFPPRFSGLQFPNYSSELNVNALELDDSALYLCASREGTRQETQYFGPGTRLLVL.

The chain carries TRBV6-5 and TRBJ1-5, with TRBD1 as a possible D gene (6 bases). The CDR3 covers 14 residues. Trimming removed 6 bases at V and 3 bases at J, with 12 bases between. Germline CDR1 is MNHEY and CDR2 is SVGAGI. CDR3 bases: TGTGCCAGCAGACCGGGGGGCACCAATCAGCCCCAGCATTTT. This translates into CASRPGGTNQPQHF.

In its sample, this clone was seen once. The genes are TRBV4-3 and TRBJ2-3; TRBD2 matches 7 bases. V shed 1 base and J 6 bases; nucleotides not matched to a gene: 10. The CDR3 sequence is 16 residues long. Germline lookup yields CDR1 LGHNA and CDR2 YSLEER. Here the CDR3 reads CASSQGAGTTGDTQYF. The CDR3 DNA reads TGCGCCAGCAGCCAAGGAGCGGGGACCACCGGGGATACGCAGTATTTT.

The gene calls are TRBV19 and TRBJ1-2; D is undetermined. Trimming shortened V by 6 bases and J by 7 bases, and 15 bases separated the two germline ends. CDR3 length: 13 residues. In germline, CDR1 is LNHDA, CDR2 SQIVND (reference sequence). In nucleotides, the CDR3 is TGTGCCAGTAGACCGGGAAGGCGGCGTGGCTACACCTTC. It is translated as CASRPGRRRGYTF.

The V call is TRBV7-3, the J call TRBJ2-2, with D maybe TRBD1 (6 bases). CDR3 length: 16 residues. CDR1 and CDR2 from the germline V gene are SGHTA and FQGTGA. With 1 base removed from V and 0 bases from J, the gap between germline ends came to 9 bases. In DNA form, the CDR3 reads TGTGCCAGCAGCTTAAGTTCAGGGGCGAACACCGGGGAGCTGTTTTTT. This gives the protein CASSLSSGANTGELFF.

V and J are TRBV6-5 and TRBJ2-1, with 7 bases fitting TRBD2. The length of the CDR3 is 15 residues. Germline CDR1 and CDR2: MNHEY and SVGAGI. The ends lost 7 bases at V and 3 bases at J; junction bases unmatched: 9. CDR3 bases: TGTGCCAGCAAAAAGACTAGCTGGGTCTACAATGAGCAGTTCTTC. This sequence encodes CASKKTSWVYNEQFF.

The CDR3 region is CASSLGWGTVGYEQYF. The CDR3 nucleotides are TGCGCCAGCAGCTTGGGATGGGGGACAGTAGGGTACGAGCAGTACTTC. V is TRBV5-1 and J is TRBJ2-7, with 7 bases lining up with TRBD1. Per the germline V gene, CDR1 is SGHRS and CDR2 is YFSETQ. After removal of 0 bases from V and 4 bases from J, the junction contained 10 bases not matched to a gene. The CDR3 sequence is 16 residues long.

The chain couples TRBV28 to TRBJ1-4, with D perhaps matching TRBD1 (6 bases). The length of the CDR3 is 15 residues. CDR1 MDHEN and CDR2 SYDVKM come from the germline V gene. V was trimmed by 5 bases and J by 5 bases, leaving 15 bases between them. DNA for the CDR3: TGTGCCAGCAGTCGAGGAGGGGGAGGGAATGAAAAACTGTTTTTT. Its translation is CASSRGGGGNEKLFF.

In nucleotides, the CDR3 is TGCGCCAGCGGACTAGCGGACACCTACAATGAGCAGTTCTTC. Translated: CASGLADTYNEQFF. The chain is built from TRBV5-1 and TRBJ2-1; TRBD2 agrees at 10 bases. This CDR3 has 14 residues. CDR1 and CDR2 (germline): SGHRS, YFSETQ. J was trimmed by 2 bases and V by 7 bases; bases with no gene match: 3.

The chain combines TRBV6-6 with TRBJ2-5; TRBD2 aligns across 10 bases. V shed 8 bases, J shed 4 bases, and the junction held 4 bases outside the gene matches. The CDR3 extends over 13 amino acids. Germline assignment: CDR1 MNHNY and CDR2 SVGAGI (reference sequence). This CDR3 is CASSLAGAETQYF. The CDR3 bases are TGTGCCAGCTCGCTAGCGGGGGCAGAGACCCAGTACTTC.

This sequence joins TRBV18 and TRBJ1-6, with D tentatively TRBD1 (6 bases). Germline V CDR1 and CDR2: KGHSH, LQKENI. The CDR3 covers 16 residues. Trimming removed 6 bases from V and 0 bases from J, with 12 bases in between. In DNA, the CDR3 is TGTGCCAGCTCCCACGACAGGAGCTCCTATAATTCACCCCTCCACTTT. As protein: CASSHDRSSYNSPLHF.

The chain employs TRBV30 and TRBJ1-4; 10 bases map to TRBD1. V dropped 3 bases and J dropped 0; count of bases not matched to a gene: 13. This CDR3 has 19 residues. CDR1 is GTSNPN, CDR2 SVGIG, per germline (reference sequence). The CDR3 loop reads CAWRASDRGRAATNEKLFF. The CDR3, as DNA: TGTGCCTGGAGGGCGTCCGACAGGGGGCGAGCCGCAACTAATGAAAAACTGTTTTTT.

In its sample, this clone was seen once. The J gene is TRBJ2-7, the V gene TRBV14; TRBD2 aligns across 9 bases. Unmatched junction bases numbered 3, after V lost 4 bases and J lost 5 bases. This CDR3 has 13 residues. From germline, CDR1 is SGHDN and CDR2 FVKESK. This CDR3 reads CASSPGLANEQYF. The DNA of the CDR3 is TGTGCCAGCAGCCCGGGACTAGCTAACGAGCAGTACTTC. The full variable domain, in which reference TRBV14 and TRBJ2-7 provide the parts outside the CDR3, is EAGVTQFPSHSVIEKGQTVTLRCDPISGHDNLYWYRRVMGKEIKFLLHFVKESKQDESGMPNNRFLAERTGGTYSTLKVQPAELEDSGVYFCASSPGLANEQYFGPGTRLTVT.

The chain uses TRBV2 and TRBJ1-5; maybe TRBD1 (5 bases). Germline lookup yields CDR1 SNHLY and CDR2 FYNNEI. V dropped 9 bases and J dropped 3 bases, with 12 bases sitting between them. There are 13 residues in the CDR3. CDR3 sequence reads: CASATGSNQPQHF. For the CDR3, the DNA is TGTGCCAGTGCTACAGGCTCCAATCAGCCCCAGCATTTT.

This clone has just a few counts. The J gene is TRBJ2-1, the V gene TRBV24-1; 9 bases line up with TRBD2. After removal of 2 bases from V and 8 bases from J, the junction contained 9 bases not matched to a gene. CDR3 size: 16 residues. CDR1 is KGHDR and CDR2 is SFDVKD in the germline V gene. This CDR3 is CATSDWGLAGDDEQFF. CDR3 in DNA: TGTGCCACCAGTGATTGGGGATTAGCGGGAGACGATGAGCAGTTCTTC.

The chain joins TRBV7-9 to TRBJ2-7; the D is unclear. V lost 2 bases, J lost 4 bases, and 3 bases lay in between. Germline V lookup: CDR1 SEHNR, CDR2 FQNEAQ (reference sequence). CDR3 length: 11 residues. The CDR3 protein is CASSLTYEQYF. The CDR3 DNA reads as TGTGCCAGCAGCTTAACTTACGAGCAGTACTTC.

The chain joins TRBV10-3 to TRBJ2-3; a possible D gene is TRBD2 (5 bases). The germline V and J ends were trimmed by 6 bases and 3 bases, with 10 bases remaining between them. Germline V CDR1 and CDR2: ENHRY, SYGVKD. There are 13 residues in the CDR3. CDR3 sequence reads: CAIRGAQTDTQYF. For the CDR3, the DNA is TGTGCCATCAGGGGAGCCCAGACAGATACGCAGTATTTT.

This clone was detected once. V gene TRBV11-1 combines with J gene TRBJ1-1; D is uncertain. Germline V CDR1 and CDR2: SGHAT, FQDESV (reference sequence). This CDR3 contains 14 residues. V lost 5 bases to trimming and J lost 2 bases, with 12 bases between them. In DNA form, the CDR3 reads TGTGCCAGCAGCCGGAGACTCCCCAACACTGAAGCTTTCTTT. It is translated as CASSRRLPNTEAFF.

This chain connects TRBV29-1 to TRBJ2-1, with 10 positions matching TRBD2. After removal of 4 bases from V and 5 bases from J, the junction contained 8 bases not matched to a gene. The CDR3 totals 15 residues. Germline CDR1 is SQVTM and CDR2 is ANQGSEA. Written as DNA, the CDR3 is TGCAGCGTTGTTGGACTAGCGGCCCTCAACAATGAGCAGTTCTTC. Amino acids: CSVVGLAALNNEQFF.

V is TRBV7-9 and J is TRBJ2-4; TRBD2 agrees at 9 bases. Germline CDR1 is SEHNR and CDR2 is FQNEAQ (reference sequence). The CDR3 spans 14 residues. V gave up 3 bases and J gave up 8 bases; unmatched junction bases: 5. The CDR3, as DNA: TGTGCCAGCAGCTTCGGGACTAGCAATCACATTCAGTACTTC. It encodes CASSFGTSNHIQYF. Variable domain in full (rest from reference TRBV7-9 and TRBJ2-4): DTGVSQNPRHKITKRGQNVTFRCDPISEHNRLYWYRQTLGQGPEFLTYFQNEAQLEKSRLLSDRFSAERPKGSFSTLEIQRTEQGDSAMYLCASSFGTSNHIQYFGAGTRLSVL.

This chain connects TRBV7-3 to TRBJ2-3; weak D call: TRBD1 (6 bases). The CDR3 extends over 16 amino acids. Deletions cut 2 bases from V and 5 bases from J, with 17 bases between. Germline CDR1 and CDR2: SGHTA and FQGTGA. The CDR3 loop is CASSLYTGIEGDTQYF. The CDR3 coding sequence is TGTGCCAGCAGCTTATATACAGGGATCGAGGGAGATACGCAGTATTTT.